Here is one T cell receptor (beta chain) with its context. With a J-beta primer mix and a sample-barcoded 5' primer, a second PCR ran about 7 to 12 cycles. TCRdb processed the 5' RACE reads anew with MiXCR; each CDR3 protein has one entry. The profile shows roughly 1,100,000 distinct CDR3 sequences, around 27% of them singletons. This specimen comes from a study of blood T cells in healthy people across ages. From germline, CDR1 is KGHDR and CDR2 SFDVKD. Trimming at V came to 7 bases and at J to 5 bases, leaving 9 bases not matched to a gene. The CDR3 sequence is 16 residues long. This sample also belongs to another study, concerning T cells of mothers and their children.

The sequence was collected from a girl aged 2 to 10 in good health. What was sequenced was blood. This rearrangement joins TRBV24-1 to TRBJ2-1; 11 bases align to TRBD2. The CDR3 nucleotides are TGTGCCACCAGCAAACTAGCGGGGGCTAAAGACAATGAGCAGTTCTTC. Protein product: CATSKLAGAKDNEQFF.